Presented here are 27 T cell receptor beta chains from one specimen sequenced in a study of cytomegalovirus exposure and HLA in healthy donors. Amplification used 60 Vbeta primers and 13 Jbeta primers. Using immunoSEQ multiplex PCR, the repertoire was profiled, and TCRdb retains in-frame clones only, with some absent. In the table there are 130,000 to 150,000 clones, 60% to 85% of which are singletons. Sequencing used PBMCs. These receptors were obtained from a man aged 18 to 29 in good health and CMV-seronegative.

V is TRBV18 and J is TRBJ1-4; D ambiguous. V was clipped by 0 bases and J by 4 bases, with 6 bases between them. Germline V gives CDR1 KGHSH, CDR2 LQKENI. The CDR3 length is 14 residues. Here the CDR3 reads CASSPPNNNEKLFF. The CDR3, as DNA: TGTGCCAGCTCACCACCGAACAATAATGAAAAACTGTTTTTT.

The sample holds one count of this clone. The chain is built from TRBV5-5 and TRBJ2-7; D perhaps matches TRBD1 (6 bases). The CDR3 runs 13 residues. Per the germline V gene, CDR1 is SGHKS and CDR2 is YYEKEE (reference sequence). V was shortened by 4 bases and J by 4 bases, with 12 bases between the two germline ends. The CDR3 spells CASSPVGQYEQYF. In nucleotides, the CDR3 is TGTGCCAGCAGCCCGGTGGGACAATACGAGCAGTACTTC.

In its sample, this clone was seen a few times. The CDR3 sequence: CASSLESGGNYEQYF. As DNA, the CDR3 is TGCGCCAGCAGCTTGGAGTCAGGGGGGAACTACGAGCAGTACTTC. V and J are TRBV5-1 and TRBJ2-7; TRBD1 might be the D (7 bases). The germline gives CDR1 SGHRS, CDR2 YFSETQ. V was cut by 0 bases and J by 3 bases, with 13 bases left in between. The CDR3 loop spans 15 amino acids. The whole variable domain, filled in from reference TRBV5-1 and TRBJ2-7, reads KAGVTQTPRYLIKTRGQQVTLSCSPISGHRSVSWYQQTPGQGLQFLFEYFSETQRNKGNFPGRFSGRQFSNSRSEMNVSTLELGDSALYLCASSLESGGNYEQYFGPGTRLTVT.

The chain couples TRBV30 to TRBJ1-2; D uncertain. Trimming stripped 2 bases from V and 7 bases from J, with 17 bases between. In germline, CDR1 is GTSNPN, CDR2 SVGIG (reference sequence). CDR3 length equals 14 residues. CDR3: CAWSRGSASSGYTF. Written as DNA, the CDR3 is TGTGCCTGGAGTAGAGGGTCCGCATCGAGTGGCTACACCTTC.

V is TRBV4-2 and J is TRBJ2-1; 10 bases map to TRBD1. The CDR3 consists of 15 residues. Trimming at V came to 4 bases and at J to 5 bases, leaving 5 bases not matched to a gene. Germline-derived CDR1 and CDR2 are LGHNA and YNFKEQ. CDR3 protein: CASSPDRGYDNEQFF. As DNA, the CDR3 is TGTGCCAGCAGCCCGGACAGGGGGTACGACAATGAGCAGTTCTTC.

In this sample, this clone turned up a few times. The chain is built from TRBV6-1 and TRBJ1-2; TRBD1 might be the D (6 bases). Trimming shortened V by 2 bases and J by 8 bases, and 12 bases separated the two germline ends. The CDR3 runs 13 residues. The germline gives CDR1 MNHNS, CDR2 SASEGT. The CDR3 sequence: CASSERWGLGYTF. The CDR3 DNA follows: TGTGCCAGCAGTGAAAGGTGGGGGCTAGGCTACACCTTC.

The chain links TRBV11-3 to TRBJ2-2; a weak D match, TRBD2 (6 bases). The germline V and J ends were trimmed by 5 bases and 1 base, with 20 bases remaining between them. The CDR3 has 18 amino acids. Germline values: CDR1 SGHNT, CDR2 YENEEA. The CDR3 DNA sequence: TGTGCCAGCAGCGCCAATGGATGGGGACTCAAGAACACCGGGGAGCTGTTTTTT. Translating it yields CASSANGWGLKNTGELFF.

The genes are TRBV14 and TRBJ1-4, with 10 bases that match TRBD1. This CDR3 contains 20 residues. V was pared by 1 base and J by 3 bases, with 14 bases of the junction left unmatched. Per germline, CDR1 SGHDN and CDR2 FVKESK. CDR3: CASSQAGSGQGMTPNEKLFF. The DNA for the CDR3 is TGTGCCAGCAGCCAAGCCGGTTCGGGACAGGGGATGACTCCTAATGAAAAACTGTTTTTT.

V and J are TRBV6-5 and TRBJ2-1, with TRBD1 identical over 8 bases. The CDR3 sequence is 15 residues long. Germline CDR1 MNHEY, CDR2 SVGAGI. With V trimmed by 5 bases and J by 4 bases, 7 bases remained unmatched. The CDR3 nucleotides are TGTGCCAGCAGTCCACGGACAGGGAGATACAATGAGCAGTTCTTC. The encoded protein is CASSPRTGRYNEQFF.

This chain uses TRBV5-3 with TRBJ1-2, with a weak D call TRBD1 (6 bases). TRBV5-3 is an open reading frame whose function is uncertain. This CDR3 has 14 amino acids. Trimming stripped 3 bases from V and 8 bases from J, with 17 bases between. The CDR3 region is CARSWSGGAGGYTF. CDR3 nucleotides: TGTGCCAGAAGCTGGTCGGGGGGGGCGGGCGGCTACACCTTC.

This clone occurred a few times. The genes are TRBV6-5 and TRBJ1-1; a weak D match, TRBD1 (6 bases). The V end was cut by 6 bases, the J end by 0 bases, with 11 bases between. The CDR3 extends over 14 amino acids. Germline lookup yields CDR1 MNHEY and CDR2 SVGAGI. DNA of the CDR3: TGTGCCAGCAGCCTTCAGGGGTTGAACACTGAAGCTTTCTTT. Translated: CASSLQGLNTEAFF.

The chain recombines TRBV6-5 with TRBJ2-1; possibly TRBD2 for D (5 bases). The CDR3 is 16 amino acids. The V gene's germline CDR1 is MNHEY and CDR2 SVGAGI. With 0 bases removed from V and 0 bases from J, the gap between germline ends came to 9 bases. The CDR3 sequence is CASSYSPGSSYNEQFF. The CDR3 bases are TGTGCCAGCAGTTACTCGCCGGGAAGCTCCTACAATGAGCAGTTCTTC.

The chain links TRBV5-1 to TRBJ2-5, with TRBD1 identical over 9 bases. The length of the CDR3 is 14 residues. Trimming at V came to 0 bases and at J to 5 bases, leaving 2 bases not matched to a gene. Germline V gene data show CDR1 as SGHRS and CDR2 as YFSETQ. CDR3 nucleotides: TGCGCCAGCAGCTTGGGGACAGGGGTCGAGACCCAGTACTTC. Protein: CASSLGTGVETQYF.

The chain recombines TRBV4-1 with TRBJ2-7; D might be TRBD2 (5 bases). CDR1 MGHRA and CDR2 YSYEKL come from the germline V gene. The CDR3 covers 17 residues. V dropped 0 bases and J dropped 4 bases, with 19 bases sitting between them. The CDR3 loop is CASSQDPGSFVSYEQYF. In DNA, the CDR3 is TGCGCCAGCAGCCAAGATCCGGGGTCTTTTGTATCGTACGAGCAGTACTTC.

The V call is TRBV27, the J call TRBJ1-6; D might be TRBD1 (6 bases). V lost 5 bases to trimming and J lost 4 bases, with 15 bases between them. Germline CDR1 and CDR2: MNHEY and SMNVEV (reference sequence). This CDR3 has 16 amino acids. The CDR3 loop is CASSTYNRVYNSPLHF. Here the CDR3 DNA reads TGTGCCAGCAGTACATATAACAGGGTTTATAATTCACCCCTCCACTTT.

V gene TRBV5-4 combines with J gene TRBJ2-2, with D unresolved. V was trimmed by 6 bases and J by 0 bases, leaving 12 bases between them. The germline gives CDR1 SGHNT, CDR2 YYREEE (reference sequence). The CDR3 extends over 15 amino acids. The CDR3 sequence is CASKTETANTGELFF. CDR3 bases: TGTGCCAGCAAAACGGAGACTGCGAACACCGGGGAGCTGTTTTTT.

J is TRBJ1-6 and V is TRBV7-8; 11 positions agree with TRBD1. Trimming at V came to 5 bases and at J to 0 bases, leaving 9 bases not matched to a gene. CDR1 is SGHVS and CDR2 is FQNEAQ in the germline V gene. The CDR3 runs 19 residues. The chain's CDR3 is CASSLGQGALSSYNSPLHF. CDR3 DNA: TGTGCCAGCAGCCTCGGACAGGGGGCTCTAAGCTCCTATAATTCACCCCTCCACTTT. Variable domain in full (rest from reference TRBV7-8 and TRBJ1-6): GAGVSQSPRYKVAKRGQDVALRCDPISGHVSLFWYQQALGQGPEFLTYFQNEAQLDKSGLPSDRFFAERPEGSVSTLKIQRTQQEDSAVYLCASSLGQGALSSYNSPLHFGNGTRLTVT.

The genes are TRBV9 and TRBJ1-1, with unresolved D. The CDR3 is 13 amino acids. V was pared by 2 bases and J by 5 bases, with 10 bases between. Germline-derived CDR1 and CDR2 are SGDLS and YYNGEE. Written as DNA, the CDR3 is TGTGCCAGCAGCGTTCGGGATGGGACTGAAGCTTTCTTT. Residues: CASSVRDGTEAFF.

J is TRBJ1-6 and V is TRBV30; no clear D gene. The CDR3 spans 15 residues. V gave up 3 bases and J gave up 4 bases, with 13 bases separating them. Germline CDR1 and CDR2: GTSNPN and SVGIG (reference sequence). In nucleotides, the CDR3 is TGTGCCTGGAGCGACCCGGGAGGGTATAATTCACCCCTCCACTTT. This encodes CAWSDPGGYNSPLHF.

The chain combines TRBV7-8 with TRBJ1-2; D possibly corresponds to TRBD1 (6 bases). The V end lost 1 base, the J end lost 4 bases, and 13 bases lay between the germline ends. Germline V gene lookup returns CDR1 SGHVS and CDR2 FQNEAQ. The CDR3 consists of 15 residues. The CDR3 reads CASSLGGGHRYGYTF. CDR3 bases: TGTGCCAGCAGCTTAGGGGGGGGACATCGCTATGGCTACACCTTC.

This chain joins TRBV5-1 and TRBJ1-5; TRBD1 matches at 10 bases. CDR1 and CDR2 from the germline V gene are SGHRS and YFSETQ. V was pared by 0 bases and J by 6 bases, with 0 bases of the junction left unmatched. The CDR3 is made up of 14 amino acids. The DNA of the CDR3 is TGCGCCAGCAGCTTGGGGGACAGGGGTCAGCCCCAGCATTTT. Amino acids: CASSLGDRGQPQHF.

The V gene is TRBV18, the J gene TRBJ2-1; TRBD2 matches 11 bases. The V gene end was trimmed by 3 bases and the J gene end by 2 bases; junction bases not matched to a gene: 6. Germline V gives CDR1 KGHSH, CDR2 LQKENI. This CDR3 spans 17 amino acids. For the CDR3, the DNA is TGTGCCAGCTCACCGGGGACTAGCGGTCTAACCTACAATGAGCAGTTCTTC. Residues: CASSPGTSGLTYNEQFF. The full variable domain, in which reference TRBV18 and TRBJ2-1 provide the parts outside the CDR3, is NAGVMQNPRHLVRRRGQEARLRCSPMKGHSHVYWYRQLPEEGLKFMVYLQKENIIDESGMPKERFSAEFPKEGPSILRIQQVVRGDSAAYFCASSPGTSGLTYNEQFFGPGTRLTVL.

The V gene is TRBV18, the J gene TRBJ1-4; TRBD1 agrees at 11 bases. Germline loops: CDR1 KGHSH, CDR2 LQKENI. V dropped 8 bases and J dropped 5; count of bases not matched to a gene: 1. The CDR3 has 13 amino acids. Here the CDR3 DNA reads TGTGCCAGCAGGACAGGGGGCAATGAAAAACTGTTTTTT. This codes for CASRTGGNEKLFF.

The V call is TRBV11-1, the J call TRBJ2-1; TRBD1 agrees at 7 bases. CDR3 length: 15 residues. Germline loops: CDR1 SGHAT, CDR2 FQDESV (reference sequence). Trimming took 5 bases from V and 7 from J; bases not matched to a gene: 11. The CDR3 DNA sequence: TGTGCCAGCAGCACAACAGGGGATAGGATGAATGAGCAGTTCTTC. Translation: CASSTTGDRMNEQFF.

The CDR3 DNA sequence: TGTGCCACAGGAGGAAGTGGGACAGATACGCAGTATTTT. It encodes CATGGSGTDTQYF. The chain uses TRBV10-3 and TRBJ2-3, with D possibly matching TRBD2 (5 bases). V was cut by 10 bases and J by 3 bases, with 14 bases left in between. The CDR3 has 13 residues. Germline V lookup: CDR1 ENHRY, CDR2 SYGVKD.

The chain is built from TRBV15 and TRBJ2-3; 11 bases fit TRBD1. The V gene's germline CDR1 is LNHNV and CDR2 YYDKDF (reference sequence). This CDR3 has 15 amino acids. Unmatched junction bases numbered 0, after V lost 0 bases and J lost 4 bases. CDR3 protein: CATSREGQGADTQYF. The CDR3 nucleotides read TGTGCCACCAGCAGAGAGGGACAGGGGGCAGATACGCAGTATTTT.

CDR3: CASSLDLSSYNSPLHF. In DNA form, the CDR3 reads TGTGCCAGCAGCTTAGATCTGAGCTCCTATAATTCACCCCTCCACTTT. The chain joins TRBV11-2 to TRBJ1-6; D gene ambiguous. The V gene lost 0 bases and the J gene lost 0 bases, with 6 bases spanning the gap. The V gene's germline CDR1 is SGHAT and CDR2 FQNNGV. This CDR3 spans 16 amino acids.